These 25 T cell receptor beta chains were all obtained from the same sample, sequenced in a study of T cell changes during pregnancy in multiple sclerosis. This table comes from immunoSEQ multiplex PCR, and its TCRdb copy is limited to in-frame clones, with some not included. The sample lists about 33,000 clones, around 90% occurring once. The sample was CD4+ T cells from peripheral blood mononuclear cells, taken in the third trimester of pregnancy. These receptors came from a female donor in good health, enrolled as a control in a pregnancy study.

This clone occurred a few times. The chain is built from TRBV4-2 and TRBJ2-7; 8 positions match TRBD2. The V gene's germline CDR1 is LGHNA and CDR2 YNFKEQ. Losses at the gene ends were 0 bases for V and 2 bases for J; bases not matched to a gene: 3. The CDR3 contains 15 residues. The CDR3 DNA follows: TGTGCCAGCAGCCAAGAAACGGGGGGGCCCTACGAGCAGTACTTC. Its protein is CASSQETGGPYEQYF.

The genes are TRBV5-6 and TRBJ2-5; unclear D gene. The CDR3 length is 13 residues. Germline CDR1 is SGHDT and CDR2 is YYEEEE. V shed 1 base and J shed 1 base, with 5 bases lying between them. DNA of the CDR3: TGTGCCAGCAGCTTGTATCCCCAAGAGACCCAGTACTTC. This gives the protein CASSLYPQETQYF.

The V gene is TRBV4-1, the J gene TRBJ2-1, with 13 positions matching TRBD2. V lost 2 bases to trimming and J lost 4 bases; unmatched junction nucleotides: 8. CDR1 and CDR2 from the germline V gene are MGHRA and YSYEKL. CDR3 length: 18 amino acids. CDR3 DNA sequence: TGCGCCAGCAGCCAAATGGGGACTAGCGGGGCGATATACAATGAGCAGTTCTTC. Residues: CASSQMGTSGAIYNEQFF.

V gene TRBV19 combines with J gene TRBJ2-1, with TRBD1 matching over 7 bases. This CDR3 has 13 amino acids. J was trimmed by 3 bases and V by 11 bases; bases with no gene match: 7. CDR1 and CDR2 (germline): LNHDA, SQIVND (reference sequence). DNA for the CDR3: TGTGCCTCAACAGGGGCGTACTACAATGAGCAGTTCTTC. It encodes CASTGAYYNEQFF.

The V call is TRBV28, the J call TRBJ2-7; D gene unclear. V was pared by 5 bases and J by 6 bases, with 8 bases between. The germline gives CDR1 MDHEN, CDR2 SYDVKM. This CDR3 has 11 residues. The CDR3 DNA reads TGTGCCAGCAGTCTATACAGCGAGCAGTACTTC. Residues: CASSLYSEQYF.

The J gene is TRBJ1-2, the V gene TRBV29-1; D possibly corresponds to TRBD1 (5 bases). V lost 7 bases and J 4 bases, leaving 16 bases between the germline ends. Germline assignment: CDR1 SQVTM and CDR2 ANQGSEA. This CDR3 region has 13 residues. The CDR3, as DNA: TGCAGCGCCTCCGGGGGTATTGGCTATGGCTACACCTTC. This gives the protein CSASGGIGYGYTF.

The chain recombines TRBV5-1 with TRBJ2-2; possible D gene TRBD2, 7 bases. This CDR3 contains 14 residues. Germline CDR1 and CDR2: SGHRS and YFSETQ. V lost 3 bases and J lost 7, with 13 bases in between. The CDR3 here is CASSWDTSVGELFF. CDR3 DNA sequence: TGCGCCAGCAGCTGGGACACTAGCGTCGGGGAGCTGTTTTTT. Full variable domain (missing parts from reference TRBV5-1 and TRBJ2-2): KAGVTQTPRYLIKTRGQQVTLSCSPISGHRSVSWYQQTPGQGLQFLFEYFSETQRNKGNFPGRFSGRQFSNSRSEMNVSTLELGDSALYLCASSWDTSVGELFFGEGSRLTVL.

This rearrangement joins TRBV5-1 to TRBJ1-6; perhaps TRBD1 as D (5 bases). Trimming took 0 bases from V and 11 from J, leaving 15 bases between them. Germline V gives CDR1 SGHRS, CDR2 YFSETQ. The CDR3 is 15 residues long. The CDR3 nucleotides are TGCGCCAGCAGCTTGGTCGGGGGTTCGGTGACACCCCTCCACTTT. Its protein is CASSLVGGSVTPLHF.

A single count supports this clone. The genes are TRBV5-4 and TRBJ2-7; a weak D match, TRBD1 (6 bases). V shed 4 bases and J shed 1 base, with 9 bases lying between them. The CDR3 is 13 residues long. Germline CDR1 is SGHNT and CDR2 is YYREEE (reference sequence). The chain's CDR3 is CASSHDRSYEQYF. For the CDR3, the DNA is TGTGCCAGCAGCCATGACAGGTCCTACGAGCAGTACTTC. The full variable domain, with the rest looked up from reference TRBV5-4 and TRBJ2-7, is ETGVTQSPTHLIKTRGQQVTLRCSSQSGHNTVSWYQQALGQGPQFIFQYYREEENGRGNFPPRFSGLQFPNYSSELNVNALELDDSALYLCASSHDRSYEQYFGPGTRLTVT.

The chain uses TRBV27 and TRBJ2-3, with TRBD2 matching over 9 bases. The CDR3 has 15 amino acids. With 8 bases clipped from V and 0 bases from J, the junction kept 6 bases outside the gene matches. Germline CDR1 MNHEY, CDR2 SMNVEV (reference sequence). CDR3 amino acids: CASCLAGLSTDTQYF. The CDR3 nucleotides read TGTGCCAGCTGTCTAGCGGGGCTTAGCACAGATACGCAGTATTTT.

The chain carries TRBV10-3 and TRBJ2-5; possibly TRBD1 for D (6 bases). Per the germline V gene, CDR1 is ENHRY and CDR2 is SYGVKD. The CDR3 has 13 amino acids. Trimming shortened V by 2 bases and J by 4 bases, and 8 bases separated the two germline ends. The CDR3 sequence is CAISEGTRETQYF. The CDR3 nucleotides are TGTGCCATCAGTGAGGGGACAAGAGAGACCCAGTACTTC.

The DNA of the CDR3 is TGTGCCAGCAGTCTGGGACTCACAGGCCGCACCATATATTTT. Protein sequence: CASSLGLTGRTIYF. This chain uses TRBV7-9 with TRBJ1-3, with D possibly matching TRBD1 (5 bases). V was cut by 6 bases and J by 9 bases, with 18 bases left in between. The CDR3 extends over 14 amino acids. The germline CDR1 and CDR2 sequences are SEHNR and FQNEAQ (reference sequence).

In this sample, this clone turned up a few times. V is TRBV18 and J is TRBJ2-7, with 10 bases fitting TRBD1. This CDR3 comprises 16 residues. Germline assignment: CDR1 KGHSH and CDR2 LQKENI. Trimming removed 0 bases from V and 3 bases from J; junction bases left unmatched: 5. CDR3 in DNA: TGTGCCAGCTCACCACCCGGGACAGGGGCGGTCTACGAGCAGTACTTC. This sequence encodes CASSPPGTGAVYEQYF.

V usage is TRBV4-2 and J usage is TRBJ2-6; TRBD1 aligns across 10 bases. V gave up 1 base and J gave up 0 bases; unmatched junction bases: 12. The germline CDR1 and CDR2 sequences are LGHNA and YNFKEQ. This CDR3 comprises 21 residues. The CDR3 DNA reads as TGTGCCAGCAGCCAAGCCCGGGACAGGGGATTGGGGAACTCTGGGGCCAACGTCCTGACTTTC. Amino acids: CASSQARDRGLGNSGANVLTF.

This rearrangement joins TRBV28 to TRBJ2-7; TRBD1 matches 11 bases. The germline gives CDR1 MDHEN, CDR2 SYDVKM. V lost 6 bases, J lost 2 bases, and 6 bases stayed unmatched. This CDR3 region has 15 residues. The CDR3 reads CASSHRGQGAYEQYF. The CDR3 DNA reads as TGTGCCAGCAGCCACCGGGGACAGGGGGCCTACGAGCAGTACTTC.

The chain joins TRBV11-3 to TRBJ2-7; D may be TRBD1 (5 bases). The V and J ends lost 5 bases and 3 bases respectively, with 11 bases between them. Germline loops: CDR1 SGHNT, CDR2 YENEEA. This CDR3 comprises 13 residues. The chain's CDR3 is CASSTSQGYEQYF. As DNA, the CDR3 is TGTGCCAGCAGCACATCCCAGGGCTACGAGCAGTACTTC.

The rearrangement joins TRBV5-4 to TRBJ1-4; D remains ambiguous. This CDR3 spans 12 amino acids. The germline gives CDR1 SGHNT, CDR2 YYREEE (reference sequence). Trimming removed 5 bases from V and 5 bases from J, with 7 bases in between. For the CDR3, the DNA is TGTGCCAGCAGTGAGCTGAATGAAAAACTGTTTTTT. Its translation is CASSELNEKLFF.

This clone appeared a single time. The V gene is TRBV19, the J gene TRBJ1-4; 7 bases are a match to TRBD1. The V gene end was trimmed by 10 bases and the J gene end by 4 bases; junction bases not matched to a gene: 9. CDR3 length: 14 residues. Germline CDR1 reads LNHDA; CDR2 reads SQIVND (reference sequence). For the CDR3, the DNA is TGTGCCACGCAAAACAGGGGCCTTAATGAAAAACTGTTTTTT. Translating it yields CATQNRGLNEKLFF. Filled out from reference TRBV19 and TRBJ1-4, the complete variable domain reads DGGITQSPKYLFRKEGQNVTLSCEQNLNHDAMYWYRQDPGQGLRLIYYSQIVNDFQKGDIAEGYSVSREKKESFPLTVTSAQKNPTAFYLCATQNRGLNEKLFFGSGTQLSVL.

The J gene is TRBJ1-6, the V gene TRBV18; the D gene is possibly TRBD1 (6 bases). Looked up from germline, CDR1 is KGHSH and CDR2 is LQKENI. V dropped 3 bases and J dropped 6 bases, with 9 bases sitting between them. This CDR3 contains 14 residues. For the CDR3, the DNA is TGTGCCAGCTCACCCCGGGACACTAATTCACCCCTCCACTTT. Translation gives CASSPRDTNSPLHF.

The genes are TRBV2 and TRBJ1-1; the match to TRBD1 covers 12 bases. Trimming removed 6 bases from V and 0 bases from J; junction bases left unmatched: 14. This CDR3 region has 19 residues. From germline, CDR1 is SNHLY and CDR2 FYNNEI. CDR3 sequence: CASRPIRDRGQQMNTEAFF. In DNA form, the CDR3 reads TGTGCCAGCAGGCCCATCCGGGACAGGGGGCAACAGATGAACACTGAAGCTTTCTTT.

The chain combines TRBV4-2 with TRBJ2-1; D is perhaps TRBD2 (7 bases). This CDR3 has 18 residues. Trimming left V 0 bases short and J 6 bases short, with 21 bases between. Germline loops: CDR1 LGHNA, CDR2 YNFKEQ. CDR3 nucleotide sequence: TGTGCCAGCAGCCAAGAACGGGGCGGGGGCTGGCGTCGCAATGAGCAGTTCTTC. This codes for CASSQERGGGWRRNEQFF.

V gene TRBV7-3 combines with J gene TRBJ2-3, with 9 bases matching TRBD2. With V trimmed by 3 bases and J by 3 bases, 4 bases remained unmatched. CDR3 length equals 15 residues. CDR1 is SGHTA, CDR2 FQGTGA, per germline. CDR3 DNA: TGTGCCAGCAGCTTTTTTAGCGGGAGAACAGATACGCAGTATTTT. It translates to CASSFFSGRTDTQYF. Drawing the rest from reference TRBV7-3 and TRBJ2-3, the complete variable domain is GAGVSQTPSNKVTEKGKYVELRCDPISGHTALYWYRQSLGQGPEFLIYFQGTGAADDSGLPNDRFFAVRPEGSVSTLKIQRTERGDSAVYLCASSFFSGRTDTQYFGPGTRLTVL.

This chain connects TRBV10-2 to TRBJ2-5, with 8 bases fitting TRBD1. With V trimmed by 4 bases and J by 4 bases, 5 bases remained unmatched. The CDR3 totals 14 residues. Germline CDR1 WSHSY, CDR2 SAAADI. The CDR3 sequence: CASSALTGVETQYF. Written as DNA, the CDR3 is TGCGCCAGCAGTGCCCTGACAGGGGTAGAGACCCAGTACTTC.

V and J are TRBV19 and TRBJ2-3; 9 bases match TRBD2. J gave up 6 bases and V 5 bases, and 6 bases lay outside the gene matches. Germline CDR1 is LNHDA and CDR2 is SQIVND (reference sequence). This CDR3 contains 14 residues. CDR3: CASSRAGGQDTQYF. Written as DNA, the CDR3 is TGTGCCAGTAGTCGGGCGGGGGGGCAGGATACGCAGTATTTT.

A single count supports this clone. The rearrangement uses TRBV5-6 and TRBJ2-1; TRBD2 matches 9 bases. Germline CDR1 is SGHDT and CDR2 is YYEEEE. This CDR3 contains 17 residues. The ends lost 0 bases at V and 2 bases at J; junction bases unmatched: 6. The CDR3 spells CASSLVGLAGPYNEQFF. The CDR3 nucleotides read TGTGCCAGCAGCTTGGTAGGTCTAGCGGGACCCTACAATGAGCAGTTCTTC.